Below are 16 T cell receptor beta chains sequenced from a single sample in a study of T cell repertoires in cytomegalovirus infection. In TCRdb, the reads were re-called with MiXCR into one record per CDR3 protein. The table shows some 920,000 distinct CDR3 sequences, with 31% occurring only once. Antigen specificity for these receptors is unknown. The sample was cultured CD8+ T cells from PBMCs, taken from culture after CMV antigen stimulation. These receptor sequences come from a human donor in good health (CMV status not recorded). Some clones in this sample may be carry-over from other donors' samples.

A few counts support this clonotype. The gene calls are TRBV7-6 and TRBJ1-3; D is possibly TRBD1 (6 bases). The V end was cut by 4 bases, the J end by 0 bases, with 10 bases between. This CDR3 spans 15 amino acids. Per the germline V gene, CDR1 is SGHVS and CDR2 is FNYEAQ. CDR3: CASSSDRNSGNTIYF. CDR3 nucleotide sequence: TGTGCCAGCAGCTCCGACAGGAACTCTGGAAACACCATATATTTT.

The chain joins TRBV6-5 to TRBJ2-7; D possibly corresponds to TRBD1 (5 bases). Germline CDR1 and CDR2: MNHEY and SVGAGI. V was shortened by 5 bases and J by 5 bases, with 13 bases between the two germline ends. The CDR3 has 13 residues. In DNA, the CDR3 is TGTGCCAGCAGTCGCAACAGGAACGACGAGCAGTACGTC. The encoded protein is CASSRNRNDEQYV.

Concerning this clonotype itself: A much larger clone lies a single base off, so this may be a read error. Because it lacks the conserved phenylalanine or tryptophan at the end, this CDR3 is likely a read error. CDR3 DNA: TGTGCCAGCAGCTCAATTACAGGGGGCAATGAGCAGTTCCTC. It is translated as CASSSITGGNEQFL. The chain combines TRBV11-2 with TRBJ2-1; TRBD1 aligns across 8 bases. Germline assignment: CDR1 SGHAT and CDR2 FQNNGV. The CDR3 length is 14 residues. V lost 4 bases, J lost 6 bases, and 5 bases stayed unmatched.

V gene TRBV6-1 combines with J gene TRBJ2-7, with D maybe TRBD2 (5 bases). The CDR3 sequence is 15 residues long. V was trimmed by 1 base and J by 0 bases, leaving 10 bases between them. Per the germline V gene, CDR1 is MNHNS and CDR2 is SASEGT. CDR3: CASSEVAGSSYEQYF. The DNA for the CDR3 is TGTGCCAGCAGTGAAGTAGCTGGGAGCTCCTACGAGCAGTACTTC.

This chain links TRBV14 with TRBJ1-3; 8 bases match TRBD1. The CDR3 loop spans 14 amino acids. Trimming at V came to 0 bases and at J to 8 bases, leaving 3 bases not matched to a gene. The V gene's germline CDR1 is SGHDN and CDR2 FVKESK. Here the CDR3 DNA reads TGTGCCAGCAGCCAAGATGCAGGGGGCCACACCATATATTTT. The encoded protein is CASSQDAGGHTIYF.

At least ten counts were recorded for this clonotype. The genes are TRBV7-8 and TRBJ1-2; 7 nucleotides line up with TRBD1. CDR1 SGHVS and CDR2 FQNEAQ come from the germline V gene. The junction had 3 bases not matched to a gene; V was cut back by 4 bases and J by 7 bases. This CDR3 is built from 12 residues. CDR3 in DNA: TGTGCCAGCAGCTCATACAGGGGTGGCTACACCTTC. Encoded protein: CASSSYRGGYTF.

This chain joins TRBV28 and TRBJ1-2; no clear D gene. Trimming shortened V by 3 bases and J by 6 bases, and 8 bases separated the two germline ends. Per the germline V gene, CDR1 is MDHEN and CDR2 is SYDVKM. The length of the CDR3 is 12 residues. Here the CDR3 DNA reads TGTGCCAGCAGTTTGAGGGAGGATGGCTACACCTTC. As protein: CASSLREDGYTF.

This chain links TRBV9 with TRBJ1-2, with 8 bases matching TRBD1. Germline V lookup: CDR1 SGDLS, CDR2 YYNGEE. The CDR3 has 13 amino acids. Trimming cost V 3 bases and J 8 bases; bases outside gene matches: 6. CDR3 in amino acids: CASSETGVGGYTF. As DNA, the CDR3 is TGTGCCAGCAGCGAGACAGGGGTAGGGGGCTACACCTTC.

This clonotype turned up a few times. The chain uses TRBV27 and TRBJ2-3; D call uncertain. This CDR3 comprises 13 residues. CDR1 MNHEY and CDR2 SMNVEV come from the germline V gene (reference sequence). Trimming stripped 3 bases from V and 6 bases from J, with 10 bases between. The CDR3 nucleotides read TGTGCCAGCAGTTTGTTCCGATGGGATACGCAGTATTTT. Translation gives CASSLFRWDTQYF.

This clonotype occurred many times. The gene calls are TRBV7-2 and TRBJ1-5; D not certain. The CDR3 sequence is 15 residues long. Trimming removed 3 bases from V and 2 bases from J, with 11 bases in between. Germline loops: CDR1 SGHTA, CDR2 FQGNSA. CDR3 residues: CASSFDTSRNQPQHF. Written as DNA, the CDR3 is TGTGCCAGCAGCTTCGACACGTCGCGCAATCAGCCCCAGCATTTT.

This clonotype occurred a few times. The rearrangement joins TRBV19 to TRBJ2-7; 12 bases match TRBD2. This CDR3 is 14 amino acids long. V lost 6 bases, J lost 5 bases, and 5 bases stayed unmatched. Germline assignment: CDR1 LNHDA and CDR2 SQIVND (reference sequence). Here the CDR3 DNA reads TGTGCCAGTAGACCGACTAGCGGGGGCCACGAGCAGTACTTC. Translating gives CASRPTSGGHEQYF.

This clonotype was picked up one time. CDR3 amino acids: CASSYAPGTGHYGYTF. The CDR3 DNA sequence: TGTGCCAGCAGTTACGCCCCCGGGACAGGGCACTATGGCTACACCTTC. This rearrangement joins TRBV6-6 to TRBJ1-2; 9 bases are a match to TRBD1. The germline gives CDR1 MNHNY, CDR2 SVGAGI (reference sequence). V dropped 2 bases and J dropped 3; count of bases not matched to a gene: 7. This CDR3 comprises 16 residues.

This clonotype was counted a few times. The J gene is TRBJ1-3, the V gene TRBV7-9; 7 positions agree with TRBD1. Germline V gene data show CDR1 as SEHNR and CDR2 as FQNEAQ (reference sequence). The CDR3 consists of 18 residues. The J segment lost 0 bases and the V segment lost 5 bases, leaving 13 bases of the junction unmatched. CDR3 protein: CASSPFRTGEFSGNTIYF. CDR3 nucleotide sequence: TGTGCCAGCAGCCCTTTCAGGACAGGTGAATTCTCTGGAAACACCATATATTTT.

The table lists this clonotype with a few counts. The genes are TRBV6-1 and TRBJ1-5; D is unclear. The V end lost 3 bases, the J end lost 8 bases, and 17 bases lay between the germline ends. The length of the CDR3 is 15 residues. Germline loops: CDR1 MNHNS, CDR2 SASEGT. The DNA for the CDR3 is TGTGCCAGCAGTGAGGCCAAGGGCCCCGCTAAGCCCCAGCATTTT. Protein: CASSEAKGPAKPQHF.

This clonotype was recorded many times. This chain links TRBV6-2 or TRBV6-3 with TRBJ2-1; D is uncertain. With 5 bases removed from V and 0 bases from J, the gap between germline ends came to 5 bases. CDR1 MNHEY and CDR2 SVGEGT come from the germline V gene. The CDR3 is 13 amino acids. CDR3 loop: CASSMSSYNEQFF. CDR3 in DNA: TGTGCCAGCAGTATGAGCTCCTACAATGAGCAGTTCTTC.

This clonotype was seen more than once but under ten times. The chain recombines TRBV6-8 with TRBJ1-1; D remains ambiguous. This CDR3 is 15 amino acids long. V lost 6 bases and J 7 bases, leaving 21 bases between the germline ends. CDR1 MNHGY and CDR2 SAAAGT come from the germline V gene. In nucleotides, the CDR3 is TGTGCCAGCAGCCGCTTCGGCGGACCAGACCTTGAAGCTTTCTTT. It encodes CASSRFGGPDLEAFF.